These 25 T cell receptor beta chains share one sample of origin, sequenced in a study of blood T cell repertoires in COVID-19. Here immunoSEQ multiplex PCR was the method, and the copy in TCRdb shows in-frame clones only, minus some. The data show some 210,000 clones, with around nine tenths seen just once and 0.75% to 1% held by the top ten. Sequencing was carried out using peripheral blood. All receptors derive from a man in his 60s with COVID-19, enrolled during active disease.

The rearrangement links TRBV10-3 to TRBJ2-1, with 7 bases lining up with TRBD2. V lost 2 bases, J lost 13 bases, and 11 bases stayed unmatched. The CDR3 length is 14 residues. Germline lookup yields CDR1 ENHRY and CDR2 SYGVKD. In nucleotides, the CDR3 is TGTGCCATCAGTGAGCCGAATCGAAGCGGGACCCAGTTCTTC. Translation: CAISEPNRSGTQFF.

The rearrangement joins TRBV5-4 to TRBJ2-7; TRBD1 matches at 8 bases. With 9 bases clipped from V and 5 bases from J, the junction kept 10 bases outside the gene matches. CDR3 length: 13 amino acids. Germline V gene data show CDR1 as SGHNT and CDR2 as YYREEE (reference sequence). CDR3 DNA sequence: TGTGCCACCCAATCCACAGGGGGGAACGAGCAGTACTTC. Its protein product is CATQSTGGNEQYF.

The rearrangement uses TRBV19 and TRBJ2-2; TRBD1 agrees at 8 bases. Germline values: CDR1 LNHDA, CDR2 SQIVND (reference sequence). V lost 4 bases and J lost 5; bases outside the gene matches: 12. This CDR3 has 17 amino acids. The CDR3, as DNA: TGTGCCAGTAGTACCCGCCCCAGGGGGCCGTGGACCGGGGAGCTGTTTTTT. It encodes CASSTRPRGPWTGELFF.

The chain has TRBV28 and TRBJ1-2; tentatively, D is TRBD1 (5 bases). V lost 7 bases to trimming and J lost 5 bases, with 11 bases between them. Germline V gene lookup returns CDR1 MDHEN and CDR2 SYDVKM. The CDR3 loop spans 12 amino acids. CDR3 in DNA: TGTGCCAGCAACGGGGGAGCTTATGGCTACACCTTC. Its translation: CASNGGAYGYTF.

As DNA, the CDR3 is TGTGCCAGCAGCCAAGATATTAGGACTAGCGGGGGACCCCGGGGCTCCACAGATACGCAGTATTTT. It codes for CASSQDIRTSGGPRGSTDTQYF. The chain is built from TRBV3-1 (or the pseudogene TRBV3-2) and TRBJ2-3; 13 bases align to TRBD2. The J segment lost 2 bases and the V segment lost 0 bases, leaving 17 bases of the junction unmatched. The CDR3 sequence is 22 residues long. Germline V gene sequence: CDR1 LGHDT, CDR2 YNNKEL (reference sequence).

The rearrangement joins TRBV20-1 to TRBJ1-5; 7 positions agree with TRBD1. The J segment lost 1 base and the V segment lost 4 bases, leaving 13 bases of the junction unmatched. The CDR3 is 17 residues long. Germline V gene lookup returns CDR1 DFQATT and CDR2 SNEGSKA (reference sequence). CDR3 amino acids: CSAIEGARLGSNQPQHF. The CDR3 DNA reads as TGCAGTGCTATTGAGGGGGCTCGCTTAGGAAGCAATCAGCCCCAGCATTTT.

The chain joins TRBV7-2 to TRBJ1-2; TRBD1 matches 9 bases. The CDR3 covers 15 residues. CDR1 SGHTA and CDR2 FQGNSA come from the germline V gene. The V segment lost 3 bases and the J segment 10 bases; nucleotides outside the gene matches: 12. The CDR3 nucleotides are TGTGCCAGCAGCTTCGTTGTCCCGGGACAGGGTCCCTACACCTTC. It codes for CASSFVVPGQGPYTF.

The V call is TRBV4-2, the J call TRBJ2-1; tentatively, D is TRBD2 (5 bases). V lost 0 bases, J lost 9 bases, and 18 bases lay in between. Germline V CDR1 and CDR2: LGHNA, YNFKEQ. CDR3 size: 16 residues. CDR3 region: CASSQDLALVVSEQFF. The CDR3 coding sequence is TGTGCCAGCAGCCAAGATTTGGCACTAGTGGTGAGTGAGCAGTTCTTC.

The rearrangement joins TRBV4-1 to TRBJ1-1; D is undetermined. Trimming removed 4 bases at V and 1 base at J, with 13 bases between. CDR1 and CDR2 (germline): MGHRA, YSYEKL. This CDR3 region has 15 residues. CDR3 DNA sequence: TGCGCCAGCAGCCCGTATTCGTCCAGGAACACTGAAGCTTTCTTT. Translating gives CASSPYSSRNTEAFF.

V is TRBV28 and J is TRBJ1-2; TRBD1 aligns across 10 bases. Germline trimming cut 6 bases from V and 2 bases from J; bases unmatched to any gene: 3. CDR1 and CDR2 (germline): MDHEN, SYDVKM. The CDR3 has 14 amino acids. The CDR3 spells CASSPGQGNYGYTF. The DNA of the CDR3 is TGTGCCAGCAGCCCGGGACAGGGGAACTATGGCTACACCTTC.

This rearrangement joins TRBV5-4 to TRBJ2-7; D not certain. Trimming took off 3 bases at V and 2 bases at J, with 15 bases between the two ends. Germline V gene sequence: CDR1 SGHNT, CDR2 YYREEE (reference sequence). The CDR3 runs 15 residues. The CDR3 spells CASSSPSSEPYEQYF. In nucleotides, the CDR3 is TGTGCCAGCAGCTCACCCTCCAGCGAACCCTACGAGCAGTACTTC.

The genes are TRBV5-1 and TRBJ1-2; no firm D call. This CDR3 contains 11 residues. V lost 7 bases, J lost 4 bases, and 8 bases lay in between. Germline V CDR1 and CDR2: SGHRS, YFSETQ. The CDR3: CASGGVYGYTF. The CDR3 coding sequence is TGCGCCAGCGGAGGTGTCTATGGCTACACCTTC.

Only one count was recorded for this clone. The chain has TRBV6-5 and TRBJ1-5, with 7 bases identical to TRBD1. V gave up 4 bases and J gave up 9 bases; unmatched junction bases: 9. Germline lookup yields CDR1 MNHEY and CDR2 SVGAGI. The CDR3 has 14 residues. The CDR3 DNA sequence: TGTGCCAGCAGTTCGTCGACAGGGCAGACGCCCCAGCATTTT. Protein: CASSSSTGQTPQHF.

The chain combines TRBV18 with TRBJ1-2; D is perhaps TRBD1 (6 bases). Germline V gene lookup returns CDR1 KGHSH and CDR2 LQKENI. The CDR3 sequence is 13 residues long. With 5 bases removed from V and 4 bases from J, the gap between germline ends came to 11 bases. CDR3 bases: TGTGCCAGCTCAGTGGACAGTGGCTATGGCTACACCTTC. Translated: CASSVDSGYGYTF.

This chain uses TRBV24-1 with TRBJ1-5; no clear D gene. V was clipped by 3 bases and J by 0 bases, with 5 bases between them. The CDR3 spans 14 residues. CDR1 and CDR2 (germline): KGHDR, SFDVKD. The DNA for the CDR3 is TGTGCCACCAGTGATGGCAGTAGCAATCAGCCCCAGCATTTT. It is translated as CATSDGSSNQPQHF.

The rearrangement joins TRBV29-1 to TRBJ1-6; D is perhaps TRBD1 (5 bases). The CDR3 has 13 residues. V shed 4 bases and J shed 8 bases, with 12 bases lying between them. The germline gives CDR1 SQVTM, CDR2 ANQGSEA. In nucleotides, the CDR3 is TGCAGCGTTGCGCAGGGCCGGGATTCACCCCTCCACTTT. Amino acids: CSVAQGRDSPLHF.

The J gene is TRBJ1-4, the V gene TRBV19; 7 nucleotides match TRBD1. V gave up 6 bases and J gave up 5 bases; unmatched junction bases: 15. This CDR3 spans 17 amino acids. Per the germline V gene, CDR1 is LNHDA and CDR2 is SQIVND (reference sequence). As DNA, the CDR3 is TGTGCCAGTAGACACGGACAGGATGCGGTCGAGAATGAAAAACTGTTTTTT. It encodes CASRHGQDAVENEKLFF.

The V and J genes are TRBV18 and TRBJ2-7; 9 positions agree with TRBD2. The CDR3 has 14 residues. V shed 6 bases and J 3 bases; nucleotides not matched to a gene: 6. Germline CDR1 reads KGHSH; CDR2 reads LQKENI. As DNA, the CDR3 is TGTGCCAGCTCCTTTAGCGGGAGTAGCTACGAGCAGTACTTC. It encodes CASSFSGSSYEQYF.

This clone occurred a few times. V is TRBV25-1 and J is TRBJ1-2; a weak D match, TRBD1 (5 bases). Trimming cost V 6 bases and J 1 base, with 6 bases left between them. Germline V lookup: CDR1 MGHDK, CDR2 SYGVNS. The CDR3 has 12 amino acids. CDR3 loop: CASRQVNYGYTF. The CDR3 coding sequence is TGTGCCAGCAGACAGGTTAACTATGGCTACACCTTC.

J is TRBJ1-2 and V is TRBV30, with 12 bases identical to TRBD1. Germline trimming cut 1 base from V and 8 bases from J; bases unmatched to any gene: 14. Germline-derived CDR1 and CDR2 are GTSNPN and SVGIG (reference sequence). The CDR3 totals 17 residues. CDR3 DNA: TGTGCCTGGAGTGCCAACCCACCGGGACAGGGGGCTCGGGGCTACACCTTC. Its translation: CAWSANPPGQGARGYTF.

This chain connects TRBV28 to TRBJ1-5; tentative D call: TRBD1 (5 bases). The germline V and J ends were trimmed by 8 bases and 4 bases, with 15 bases remaining between them. Germline assignment: CDR1 MDHEN and CDR2 SYDVKM. The CDR3 totals 14 residues. The CDR3 loop is CASGLRGENQPQHF. Written as DNA, the CDR3 is TGTGCCAGCGGCCTTAGGGGTGAGAATCAGCCCCAGCATTTT.

This clone was recorded once. The chain uses TRBV2 and TRBJ1-5; D ambiguous. CDR1 SNHLY and CDR2 FYNNEI come from the germline V gene. The V end lost 6 bases, the J end lost 0 bases, and 15 bases lay between the germline ends. This CDR3 contains 16 residues. The CDR3 sequence: CASSQRSGGSNQPQHF. The CDR3 DNA sequence: TGTGCCAGCAGCCAAAGGTCAGGTGGTAGCAATCAGCCCCAGCATTTT.

The chain links TRBV30 to TRBJ2-1; possible D gene TRBD1, 7 bases. The V and J ends lost 3 bases and 4 bases respectively, with 13 bases between them. Looked up from germline, CDR1 is GTSNPN and CDR2 is SVGIG (reference sequence). CDR3 length equals 14 residues. The CDR3 protein is CAWREGALYNEQFF. DNA of the CDR3: TGTGCCTGGAGGGAGGGGGCCTTATACAATGAGCAGTTCTTC.

The chain is built from TRBV27 and TRBJ2-7; D is perhaps TRBD1 (5 bases). The V and J ends lost 2 bases and 3 bases respectively, with 14 bases between them. The V gene's germline CDR1 is MNHEY and CDR2 SMNVEV (reference sequence). The CDR3 sequence is 15 residues long. CDR3 sequence (DNA): TGTGCCAGCAGTTTAGGGGCTACGGTTTTCTACGAGCAGTACTTC. Translation gives CASSLGATVFYEQYF.

V and J are TRBV18 and TRBJ2-7; TRBD1 matches at 8 bases. CDR1 and CDR2 from the germline V gene are KGHSH and LQKENI. Trimming cost V 6 bases and J 1 base; bases outside gene matches: 8. The CDR3 extends over 15 amino acids. The CDR3 here is CASSPTGTGSYEQYF. As DNA, the CDR3 is TGTGCCAGCTCGCCTACCGGGACAGGATCCTACGAGCAGTACTTC.